These 30 T cell receptor beta chains came from one sample sequenced in a study of blood T cells in healthy people across ages. A sample-barcoded 5' primer and a J-beta primer mix were used in a second PCR of roughly 6 to 11 cycles. TCRdb re-derived calls from the 5' RACE reads in MiXCR, one entry per CDR3 protein. Here the sample spans around 1,500,000 distinct CDR3 sequences, roughly 40% being singletons. The specimen sequenced was blood. Receptor source: a woman aged 18-29 years in good health.

J is TRBJ2-7 and V is TRBV10-1; 9 bases are a match to TRBD1. This CDR3 contains 15 residues. After removal of 4 bases from V and 5 bases from J, the junction contained 9 bases not matched to a gene. Germline assignment: CDR1 WNHNN and CDR2 SYGVQD (reference sequence). CDR3 sequence (DNA): TGCGCCAGCAGTGCCTCCGGGACAGGGTCAAACGAGCAGTACTTC. This gives the protein CASSASGTGSNEQYF.

The chain couples TRBV29-1 to TRBJ1-2; 11 bases line up with TRBD1. J lost 8 bases, V lost 7 bases, and 9 bases had no gene match. The CDR3 covers 13 residues. Germline values: CDR1 SQVTM, CDR2 ANQGSEA. CDR3 sequence: CSGTDRGLVGYTF. CDR3 DNA: TGCAGCGGGACGGACAGGGGGCTCGTCGGCTACACCTTC.

This clonotype was detected a few times. The chain joins TRBV7-8 to TRBJ1-1, with D perhaps TRBD1 (6 bases). Germline loops: CDR1 SGHVS, CDR2 FQNEAQ. V lost 1 base and J 1 base, leaving 13 bases between the germline ends. The length of the CDR3 is 16 residues. The CDR3 region has the DNA TGTGCCAGCAGCTTAGGGCTGCCAGGGGCGAACACTGAAGCTTTCTTT. Translated: CASSLGLPGANTEAFF.

The rearrangement joins TRBV20-1 to TRBJ1-5; possible D gene TRBD1, 6 bases. Germline values: CDR1 DFQATT, CDR2 SNEGSKA (reference sequence). This CDR3 region has 14 residues. Between the trimmed V and J ends, which lost 6 bases and 3 bases, there was a span of 15 bases. CDR3: CSAGPGQINQPQHF. For the CDR3, the DNA is TGCAGTGCAGGACCTGGACAGATCAATCAGCCCCAGCATTTT.

V is TRBV12-3 or TRBV12-4 and J is TRBJ2-3; D could derive from TRBD1 or TRBD2 (5 bases each). Between the trimmed V and J ends, which lost 5 bases and 6 bases, there was a span of 15 bases. The CDR3 is 14 residues long. The CDR3 protein is CASSTRGLWDTQYF. The CDR3 DNA reads TGTGCCAGCAGTACTAGGGGCCTTTGGGATACGCAGTATTTT.

The J gene is TRBJ2-7, the V gene TRBV6-5; D is unclear. Germline CDR1 and CDR2: MNHEY and SVGAGI. V was pared by 0 bases and J by 10 bases, with 19 bases between. CDR3 length: 15 residues. CDR3 region: CASSYSTRPPNLQYF. CDR3 bases: TGTGCCAGCAGTTACTCCACCCGGCCCCCGAACCTCCAGTACTTC.

The rearrangement uses TRBV28 and TRBJ1-2, with D perhaps TRBD1 (6 bases). The CDR3 totals 15 residues. Per germline, CDR1 MDHEN and CDR2 SYDVKM. V was cut by 4 bases and J by 3 bases, with 15 bases left in between. The CDR3 spells CASSSGGGTDYGYTF. CDR3 coding DNA: TGTGCCAGCAGTTCAGGAGGGGGGACTGACTATGGCTACACCTTC.

The rearrangement joins TRBV9 to TRBJ1-1, with D hard to call. The CDR3 runs to 14 residues. Deletions cut 2 bases from V and 4 bases from J, with 12 bases between. The germline gives CDR1 SGDLS, CDR2 YYNGEE. CDR3 in DNA: TGTGCCAGCAGCGTGGCGGAACTATCCACTGAAGCTTTCTTT. As protein: CASSVAELSTEAFF.

The CDR3 region has the DNA TGCAGTGCTAGACCCCTGACAGCGAGTGGAGATACGCAGTATTTT. As protein: CSARPLTASGDTQYF. This chain connects TRBV20-1 to TRBJ2-3, with a tentative D call TRBD1 (5 bases). Trimming pared 2 bases from V and 5 bases from J, leaving 17 bases between. The CDR3 is made up of 15 amino acids. Germline CDR1 is DFQATT and CDR2 is SNEGSKA (reference sequence).

The V gene is TRBV6-5, the J gene TRBJ2-7, with 9 bases aligning to TRBD1. CDR1 is MNHEY, CDR2 SVGAGI, per germline. The CDR3 runs to 14 residues. Trimming took 6 bases from V and 2 from J; bases not matched to a gene: 5. This CDR3 is CASRRGTGTYEQYF. The CDR3 bases are TGTGCCAGCAGAAGGGGGACAGGGACCTACGAGCAGTACTTC.

The chain recombines TRBV5-1 with TRBJ2-5; 13 nucleotides align to TRBD2. This CDR3 is built from 16 residues. The junction had 6 bases not matched to a gene; V was cut back by 5 bases and J by 2 bases. Germline-derived CDR1 and CDR2 are SGHRS and YFSETQ. The CDR3 DNA reads TGCGCCAGCAGTACCGGGACTAGCGGGAAACAAGAGACCCAGTACTTC. Its translation: CASSTGTSGKQETQYF.

The V call is TRBV6-1, the J call TRBJ2-1; no definite D call. V was cut by 3 bases and J by 1 base, with 19 bases left in between. The V gene's germline CDR1 is MNHNS and CDR2 SASEGT. CDR3 size: 18 residues. Here the CDR3 DNA reads TGTGCCAGCAGTGACCCCGCTGACATCTTAAGTTCCTACAATGAGCAGTTCTTC. Its translation is CASSDPADILSSYNEQFF.

Only a few counts were recorded for this clonotype. This rearrangement joins TRBV6-2 or TRBV6-3 to TRBJ2-2; the D is unclear. This CDR3 is built from 14 residues. CDR1 and CDR2 from the germline V gene are MNHEY and SVGEGT. V was shortened by 4 bases and J by 4 bases, with 10 bases between the two germline ends. CDR3 residues: CASSSGSSTGELFF. DNA of the CDR3: TGTGCCAGCAGTTCCGGGTCGAGCACCGGGGAGCTGTTTTTT.

This chain connects TRBV20-1 to TRBJ2-7, with 8 bases identical to TRBD1. This CDR3 is built from 12 residues. CDR1 and CDR2 (germline): DFQATT, SNEGSKA (reference sequence). The CDR3 sequence is CSGTGVSYEQYF. DNA of the CDR3: TGCTCTGGGACAGGTGTCTCCTACGAGCAGTACTTC.

Only a few counts were recorded for this clonotype. The V call is TRBV6-5, the J call TRBJ2-7; TRBD2 matches 10 bases. Germline-derived CDR1 and CDR2 are MNHEY and SVGAGI. With 8 bases clipped from V and 2 bases from J, the junction kept 6 bases outside the gene matches. The CDR3 loop spans 14 amino acids. The CDR3 DNA sequence: TGTGCCAGCCAACGCGGACTAGCGGCCTACGAGCAGTACTTC. It is translated as CASQRGLAAYEQYF.

V is TRBV10-3 and J is TRBJ1-1; D is unresolved. The CDR3 is 14 residues long. Trimming cost V 6 bases and J 2 bases, with 13 bases left between them. Germline CDR1 and CDR2: ENHRY and SYGVKD. CDR3 region: CAIRVTATNTEAFF. CDR3 nucleotide sequence: TGTGCCATCAGGGTAACGGCTACTAACACTGAAGCTTTCTTT.

The chain joins TRBV20-1 to TRBJ2-1, with 9 bases lining up with TRBD2. The germline V gene has CDR1 DFQATT and CDR2 SNEGSKA (reference sequence). With V trimmed by 5 bases and J by 4 bases, 6 bases remained unmatched. This CDR3 has 14 amino acids. CDR3 coding DNA: TGCAGTGCTCCCGGGACTAGCATGTACAATGAGCAGTTCTTC. It yields the protein CSAPGTSMYNEQFF.

The V and J genes are TRBV3-1 and TRBJ2-5, with 10 positions matching TRBD2. V lost 0 bases and J lost 7; bases outside the gene matches: 11. The CDR3 has 17 amino acids. CDR1 is LGHDT, CDR2 YNNKEL, per germline (reference sequence). The CDR3 sequence is CASSQDVASGRLGTQYF. For the CDR3, the DNA is TGTGCCAGCAGCCAAGATGTGGCTAGCGGGAGATTGGGGACCCAGTACTTC.

This clonotype has more than one count but fewer than ten. The rearrangement uses TRBV29-1 and TRBJ2-3, with TRBD2 matching 7 bases. CDR1 and CDR2 from the germline V gene are SQVTM and ANQGSEA. V shed 5 bases, J shed 1 base, and the junction held 6 bases outside the gene matches. This CDR3 spans 14 amino acids. The CDR3 DNA sequence: TGCAGCGTTCGAGGGACTACCGGCACAGATACGCAGTATTTT. Its translation: CSVRGTTGTDTQYF.

The chain combines TRBV20-1 with TRBJ2-1; 9 bases line up with TRBD2. This CDR3 has 16 residues. Germline trimming cut 6 bases from V and 2 bases from J; bases unmatched to any gene: 11. Per the germline V gene, CDR1 is DFQATT and CDR2 is SNEGSKA (reference sequence). The CDR3 region has the DNA TGCAGTGCGAGGCCATTTAGCGGGGGTCCCTACAATGAGCAGTTCTTC. It encodes CSARPFSGGPYNEQFF.

This clonotype was counted a few times. The chain recombines TRBV7-9 with TRBJ2-4; 7 positions match TRBD2. The DNA end lines up better with TRBJ2-7; the J call may be wrong. CDR1 and CDR2 (germline): SEHNR, FQNEAQ (reference sequence). The CDR3 runs 16 residues. The CDR3 is CASSLSVVGGFSEQYF. Written as DNA, the CDR3 is TGTGCCAGCAGCTTAAGTGTGGTGGGAGGGTTCTCCGAGCAGTACTTC.

The CDR3 DNA reads TGTGCCAGCAGCCAACTCGTGGCAGGGGCTGAAGCTTTCTTT. It is translated as CASSQLVAGAEAFF. This rearrangement joins TRBV3-1 to TRBJ1-1, with a weak D call TRBD1 (6 bases). CDR3 length equals 14 residues. In germline, CDR1 is LGHDT, CDR2 YNNKEL (reference sequence). Trimming left V 2 bases short and J 6 bases short, with 13 bases between. Full variable domain (rest looked up from reference TRBV3-1 and TRBJ1-1): DTAVSQTPKYLVTQMGNDKSIKCEQNLGHDTMYWYKQDSKKFLKIMFSYNNKELIINETVPNRFSPKSPDKAHLNLHINSLELGDSAVYFCASSQLVAGAEAFFGQGTRLTVV.

V and J are TRBV29-1 and TRBJ2-5; TRBD2 matches 12 bases. The junction had 14 bases not matched to a gene; V was cut back by 7 bases and J by 11 bases. The CDR3 is 14 amino acids. Germline values: CDR1 SQVTM, CDR2 ANQGSEA. In DNA form, the CDR3 reads TGCAGCGCCAGGACTAGCGGGACCTTGGGAGAGCAGTACTTC. Residues: CSARTSGTLGEQYF.

The chain couples TRBV7-2 to TRBJ2-3; D not resolved. The CDR3 spans 16 residues. Per the germline V gene, CDR1 is SGHTA and CDR2 is FQGNSA. Trimming removed 6 bases at V and 1 base at J, with 17 bases between. CDR3 DNA sequence: TGTGCCAGCAGTTTTCGAGGTCCATCGGGCACAGATACGCAGTATTTT. This gives the protein CASSFRGPSGTDTQYF.

This clonotype was seen only once. The germline gene is not matched at one end of the junction; a read error may be the cause. The chain joins TRBV10-3 to TRBJ2-1, with D possibly matching TRBD1 (6 bases). Germline loops: CDR1 ENHRY, CDR2 SYGVKD. The CDR3 is 15 residues long. This CDR3 is CATSEDSSSYNEQFF. The CDR3 DNA follows: TGTGCCACCAGTGAGGACAGCAGCTCCTACAATGAGCAGTTCTTC.

This clonotype was seen a handful of times. The CDR3 here is CASSRPTGMNTEAFF. The CDR3 DNA is TGTGCCAGCAGTCGACCGACAGGAATGAACACTGAAGCTTTCTTT. The rearrangement uses TRBV28 and TRBJ1-1; possible D gene TRBD1, 6 bases. The V end was cut by 5 bases, the J end by 0 bases, with 13 bases between. The CDR3 has 15 amino acids. Germline V gene data show CDR1 as MDHEN and CDR2 as SYDVKM. Drawing the rest from reference TRBV28 and TRBJ1-1, the complete variable domain is DVKVTQSSRYLVKRTGEKVFLECVQDMDHENMFWYRQDPGLGLRLIYFSYDVKMKEKGDIPEGYSVSREKKERFSLILESASTNQTSMYLCASSRPTGMNTEAFFGQGTRLTVV.

At least ten counts were recorded for this clonotype. The chain employs TRBV20-1 and TRBJ2-7; D unresolved. The CDR3 is 12 residues long. Per the germline V gene, CDR1 is DFQATT and CDR2 is SNEGSKA (reference sequence). V was cut by 0 bases and J by 7 bases, with 10 bases left in between. In DNA, the CDR3 is TGCAGTGCTAGAGACCTATTGCCTGAGCAGTACTTC. Its protein is CSARDLLPEQYF.

This rearrangement joins TRBV18 to TRBJ2-7, with TRBD2 as a possible D gene (6 bases). The V gene's germline CDR1 is KGHSH and CDR2 LQKENI. The CDR3 consists of 14 residues. V lost 0 bases to trimming and J lost 3 bases, with 9 bases between them. This CDR3 is CASSPPGLIYEQYF. Written as DNA, the CDR3 is TGTGCCAGCTCACCACCGGGACTTATCTACGAGCAGTACTTC.

This clonotype turned up a few times. The rearrangement links TRBV7-2 to TRBJ2-3, with D possibly TRBD2 on 6 matching bases. CDR1 and CDR2 (germline): SGHTA, FQGNSA. The CDR3 has 13 residues. The V end lost 5 bases, the J end lost 9 bases, and 15 bases lay between the germline ends. CDR3 nucleotides: TGTGCCAGCAGCCACGACGGGCTAGCGACGCAGTATTTT. Protein sequence: CASSHDGLATQYF. Using reference TRBV7-2 and TRBJ2-3 for the parts outside the CDR3, the full variable domain is GAGVSQSPSNKVTEKGKDVELRCDPISGHTALYWYRQSLGQGLEFLIYFQGNSAPDKSGLPSDRFSAERTGGSVSTLTIQRTQQEDSAVYLCASSHDGLATQYFGPGTRLTVL.

In this sample, this clonotype turned up a few times. The V gene is TRBV20-1, the J gene TRBJ2-5; D is unresolved. With 1 base removed from V and 0 bases from J, the gap between germline ends came to 15 bases. The CDR3 is 16 residues long. Germline V CDR1 and CDR2: DFQATT, SNEGSKA (reference sequence). The CDR3 region is CSARAPVTAYQETQYF. The CDR3 DNA sequence: TGCAGTGCTAGAGCCCCCGTAACCGCGTACCAAGAGACCCAGTACTTC.